The next 5 T cell receptor beta chains were all read from a single sample in a study of blood T cell repertoires in COVID-19. Method: immunoSEQ multiplex PCR; TCRdb's copy keeps in-frame clones and lacks some. This sample carries approximately 180,000 clones, approximately 83% of them seen once, and the ten largest clones take 7%. The source material was peripheral blood. The receptors come from a woman aged 40 to 49 with COVID-19, enrolled during active disease.

The gene calls are TRBV11-2 and TRBJ1-1, with no clear D. V lost 0 bases, J lost 1 base, and 6 bases lay in between. Germline V gene data show CDR1 as SGHAT and CDR2 as FQNNGV. The CDR3 is 14 residues long. The CDR3 here is CASSLESGNTEAFF. In nucleotides, the CDR3 is TGTGCCAGCAGCTTAGAGTCAGGGAACACTGAAGCTTTCTTT.

The chain joins TRBV19 to TRBJ1-1, with D possibly being TRBD1 (6 bases). V dropped 2 bases and J dropped 11 bases, with 12 bases sitting between them. Germline CDR1 is LNHDA and CDR2 is SQIVND (reference sequence). This CDR3 region has 12 residues. The CDR3 region has the DNA TGTGCCAGTAGTATATCAGGACAGAGGGCTTTCTTT. Translating gives CASSISGQRAFF.

The chain combines TRBV19 with TRBJ1-5; no clear D. CDR1 is LNHDA and CDR2 is SQIVND in the germline V gene (reference sequence). The CDR3 covers 12 residues. Trimming shortened V by 5 bases and J by 6 bases, and 8 bases separated the two germline ends. The CDR3 here is CASSPVSQPQHF. The CDR3 DNA sequence: TGTGCCAGTAGTCCCGTGAGTCAGCCCCAGCATTTT. Complete variable domain (other parts from reference TRBV19 and TRBJ1-5): DGGITQSPKYLFRKEGQNVTLSCEQNLNHDAMYWYRQDPGQGLRLIYYSQIVNDFQKGDIAEGYSVSREKKESFPLTVTSAQKNPTAFYLCASSPVSQPQHFGDGTRLSIL.

The rearrangement uses TRBV3-1 (or the pseudogene TRBV3-2) and TRBJ2-3; perhaps TRBD2 as D (5 bases). The CDR3 length is 16 residues. V was pared by 1 base and J by 1 base, with 12 bases between. The germline V gene encodes CDR1 LGHDT and CDR2 YNNKEL (reference sequence). The CDR3 sequence is CASSQVALGGTDTQYF. CDR3 DNA: TGTGCCAGCAGCCAAGTAGCGCTCGGAGGCACAGATACGCAGTATTTT.

The CDR3 sequence is CASSYATGKTEAFF. In nucleotides, the CDR3 is TGTGCCAGCAGTTACGCGACAGGGAAGACTGAAGCTTTCTTT. The chain uses TRBV6-5 and TRBJ1-1, with TRBD1 matching 7 bases. Per germline, CDR1 MNHEY and CDR2 SVGAGI. The V segment lost 2 bases and the J segment 5 bases; nucleotides outside the gene matches: 5. CDR3 length: 14 residues.